The clone carrying this T cell receptor (beta chain) has just one count. This sample was included in a study of PD-1 blockade in classical Hodgkin lymphoma. The time point here: cycle 4 day 1 (C4D1), after less than seven weeks of nivolumab. Every one of the patients relapsed after autologous stem cell transplantation (brentuximab vedotin exposure was variable). TCRdb's table, derived via immunoSEQ multiplex PCR, lists solely in-frame clones and lacks some. The sample contains thousands of clones, 82% of which appear only once. There are 13 residues in the CDR3. Germline values: CDR1 LNHDA, CDR2 SQIVND (reference sequence). Trimming at V came to 8 bases and at J to 4 bases, leaving 7 bases not matched to a gene.

Sequences were derived from peripheral blood mononuclear cells (PBMCs), sampled before the fourth cycle of nivolumab. The chain has TRBV19 and TRBJ1-1; 7 nucleotides align to TRBD1. The clonotype originates from a human donor with classical Hodgkin lymphoma. The CDR3 region has the DNA TGTGCCAGTTTCCGACAGGGTTTCACTGAAGCTTTCTTT. This gives the protein CASFRQGFTEAFF.